These T cell receptor beta chains were read from a single sample in a study of CD8+ T cells in alopecia areata. TCRdb's copy holds only in-frame clones and misses some; the assay was immunoSEQ multiplex PCR. The table has over 85,000 clones, 35% to 45% seen once. The specimen sequenced was CD4+ T cells sorted from blood. These receptors originate from a human donor with alopecia areata. Both conserved end residues are part of each CDR3. The order of the fields is V gene, clone size, J gene, D gene, CDR3 DNA, CDR3 protein. The D gene is left open where the match is weak. Clone size is stated in some rows and not others, as once, few, many or a class when expanded.

>TRBV2|few|TRBJ2-7|.
TGTGCCAGTGGACAGTTTCTCTACGAGCAGTACTTC
CASGQFLYEQYF
>TRBV5-1|.|TRBJ2-3|TRBD2
TGCGCCAGCAGCCTCGAGGCGGGGGGGCCTTGGAGCACAGATACGCAGTATTTT
CASSLEAGGPWSTDTQYF
>TRBV2|.|TRBJ2-7|.
TGTGCCAGCAGTAAACCGGGATTTTCCTACGAGCAGTACTTC
CASSKPGFSYEQYF
>TRBV29-1|few|TRBJ1-1|.
TGCAGCGGCCTACAGGGTTCGGGAGCTTTCTTT
CSGLQGSGAFF
>TRBV4-1|.|TRBJ2-5|.
TGCGCCAGCAGCCAAGGGTTGGCGACCCAGTACTTC
CASSQGLATQYF
>TRBV28|.|TRBJ2-1|TRBD1
TGTGCCAGCATGGGACAGGGACCCTATGAGCAGTTCTTC
CASMGQGPYEQFF
>TRBV4-3|.|TRBJ1-5|.
TGCGCCAGCAGCCAAGATTTCAATCAGCCCCAGCATTTT
CASSQDFNQPQHF
>TRBV30|.|TRBJ1-2|TRBD1
TGTGCCTGGAGTGTACAGGGGAAGGGCTACACCTTC
CAWSVQGKGYTF
>TRBV29-1|few|TRBJ1-1|.
TGCAGCGTGGCATATACAGGGAAACCAACTGAAGCTTTCTTT
CSVAYTGKPTEAFF
>TRBV2|.|TRBJ2-5|.
TGTGCCAGCAGTGAATGGCGAGAGACCCAGTACTTC
CASSEWRETQYF
>TRBV23-1|.|TRBJ1-2|TRBD1
TGCGCCAGCAGTGGCCCGGGACAGAGCTATGGCTACACCTTC
CASSGPGQSYGYTF
>TRBV2|.|TRBJ1-1|TRBD1
TGTGCCAGCGACCTTCAGGGGGACACTGAAGCTTTCTTT
CASDLQGDTEAFF
>TRBV21-1|.|TRBJ1-1|.
TGTGCCAGCAGCAAAGACAGGGGAGACACTGAAGCTTTCTTT
CASSKDRGDTEAFF
>TRBV5-1|.|TRBJ2-2|.
TGCGCCAGCAGCGTTAACAGGGATGTGGAGCTGTTTTTT
CASSVNRDVELFF